A single sample gave rise to the 6 T cell receptor beta chains below, sequenced in a study of CXCR3-negative and CXCR3-positive naive CD8 T cells. TRB cDNA libraries were made by UMI-labeled 5' RACE. TCRdb re-called the 5' RACE reads and shows each CDR3 protein once, DNA omitted. This table lists approximately 56,000 distinct CDR3 sequences. Sequenced input: naive CXCR3- CD8+ T cells from blood. The subset denotes: CD45RO-CCR7+CD27+CD95- naive CD8+ T cells lacking CXCR3 (TNR3-). The receptors here all came from a human donor in good health. Some clones in this sample may be carry-over from other donors' samples.

The CDR3 protein is CASCLTGGAYEQFF. The chain combines TRBV21-1 with TRBJ2-1; TCRdb selects TRBD1, and the lack of DNA leaves this call unchecked. TRBV21-1 has pseudogene status. CDR3 length: 14 amino acids.

V is TRBV9 and J is TRBJ1-6; TCRdb outputs TRBD1, but without DNA this stays unchecked. The V gene's germline CDR1 is SGDLS and CDR2 YYNGEE. The CDR3 is 15 residues long. The CDR3: CASSTRDRRNSPLHF.

The V gene is TRBV7-8, the J gene TRBJ1-1; lacking DNA, the TRBD1 call made by TCRdb goes unchecked. The CDR3 runs 14 residues. In germline, CDR1 is SGHVS, CDR2 FQNEAQ. CDR3 amino acids: CASSSDGHNTEAFF.

The chain links TRBV5-1 to TRBJ2-2. This CDR3 is built from 12 residues. Germline loops: CDR1 SGHRS, CDR2 YFSETQ. This CDR3 is CASSLEIGELFF.

The rearrangement links TRBV7-7 to TRBJ2-1; the TRBD2 assignment by TCRdb is unverifiable without DNA. CDR3 length: 19 amino acids. Germline values: CDR1 SSHAT, CDR2 FNYEAQ (reference sequence). The CDR3: CASSLAPTLAGGPDNEQFF.

The chain links TRBV23-1 to TRBJ2-7; TCRdb lists TRBD1, though no DNA is available to test this call. TRBV23-1 qualifies as an ORF whose function is uncertain. CDR3 length: 15 residues. The chain's CDR3 is CASSQLDRDLMEQYF.